This T cell receptor beta chain was identified during a study of T cell responses to AZD1222 COVID-19 vaccine. V lost 4 bases and J lost 9, with 13 bases in between. Looked up from germline, CDR1 is MNHEY and CDR2 is SVGAGI. The CDR3 spans 13 residues. To note about this clone: Antigen specificity is unknown.

Pooling covered second doses at about 4 or about 12 weeks. Study outcomes and limitations: Only five or six AZD1222 recipients were seropositive at baseline. Recipients of two AZD1222 doses showed rising Spike-specific TCR breadth and depth. Vaccine-associated CD4 TCRs spanned spike, dominant at 160-218 and 743-854.

Generated by immunoSEQ multiplex PCR, the TCRdb table keeps only in-frame clones and is missing some. Here the sample spans about 94,000 clones, 70% to 90% being singletons. The clonotype comes from an adult who received the AZD1222 COVID-19 vaccine. V usage is TRBV6-5 and J usage is TRBJ2-1; D ambiguous. Source: peripheral blood, taken 28 days after the second AZD1222 dose. The CDR3 bases are TGTGCCAGCAGTTCCTATCAGGTGCGTGAGCAGTTCTTC. Protein: CASSSYQVREQFF.